This T cell receptor (beta chain) emerged from a study of T cell repertoires in cytomegalovirus infection. Whole-study context: TCR beta signatures that were public indicated CMV infection and matching HLA type.

Findings of the study overall: Cumulated frequencies of public TCR beta families served to identify carriers of CMV plus the relevant HLA. The response measured ex vivo was dominated by TCR beta clonotypes (HLA-C-restricted and CMV-specific).

TCRdb reprocessed the reads with MiXCR, giving one entry per CDR3 protein. The data show roughly 320,000 distinct CDR3 sequences, over 7.5% seen once. This clonotype was seen only a few times. Its antigen is currently unknown. This TCR was sampled from a human donor in good health (CMV status not recorded). Some clones in this sample may be carry-over from other donors' samples. Sequencing was done on a sample of PBMCs.

CDR3: CSAAGDGEQFF. CDR3 nucleotides: TGCAGTGCCGCCGGGGACGGTGAGCAGTTCTTC. This chain links TRBV20-1 with TRBJ2-1; D may be TRBD1 or TRBD2 (5 bases each). Trimming shortened V by 6 bases and J by 9 bases, and 12 bases separated the two germline ends. The germline gives CDR1 DFQATT, CDR2 SNEGSKA (reference sequence). This CDR3 comprises 11 residues.